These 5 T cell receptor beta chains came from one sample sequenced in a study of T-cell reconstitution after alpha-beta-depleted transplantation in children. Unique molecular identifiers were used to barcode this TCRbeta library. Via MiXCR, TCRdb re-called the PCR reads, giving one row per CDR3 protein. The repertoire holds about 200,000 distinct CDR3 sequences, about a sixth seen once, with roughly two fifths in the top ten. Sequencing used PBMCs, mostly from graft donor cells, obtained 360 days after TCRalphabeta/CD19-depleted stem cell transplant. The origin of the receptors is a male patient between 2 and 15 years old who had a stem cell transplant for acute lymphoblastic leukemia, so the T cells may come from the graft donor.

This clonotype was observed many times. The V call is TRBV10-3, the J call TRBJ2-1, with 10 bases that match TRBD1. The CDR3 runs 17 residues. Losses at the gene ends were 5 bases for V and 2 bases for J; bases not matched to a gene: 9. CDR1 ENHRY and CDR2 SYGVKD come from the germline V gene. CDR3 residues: CAISRPSGTGAYNEQFF. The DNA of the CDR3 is TGTGCCATCAGTAGACCCTCCGGGACAGGGGCCTACAATGAGCAGTTCTTC.

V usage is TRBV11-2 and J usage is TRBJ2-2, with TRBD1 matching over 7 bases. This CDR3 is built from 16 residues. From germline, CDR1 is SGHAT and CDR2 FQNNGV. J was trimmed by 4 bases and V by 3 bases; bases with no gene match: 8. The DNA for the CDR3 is TGTGCCAGCAGCTTCCGAGGACAGGTCGGCACCGGGGAGCTGTTTTTT. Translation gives CASSFRGQVGTGELFF.

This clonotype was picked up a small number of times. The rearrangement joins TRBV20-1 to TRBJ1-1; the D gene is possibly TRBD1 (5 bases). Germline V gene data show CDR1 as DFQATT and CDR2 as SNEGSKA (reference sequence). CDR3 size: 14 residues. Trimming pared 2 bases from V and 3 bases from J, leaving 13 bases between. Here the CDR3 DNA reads TGCAGTGCTAGACCGGGACCGGCCGACACTGAAGCTTTCTTT. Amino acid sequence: CSARPGPADTEAFF.

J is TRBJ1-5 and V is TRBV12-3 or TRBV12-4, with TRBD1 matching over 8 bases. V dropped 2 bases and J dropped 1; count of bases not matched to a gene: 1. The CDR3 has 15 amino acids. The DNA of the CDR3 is TGTGCCAGCAGTTTAAGGACAGGGAGCAATCAGCCCCAGCATTTT. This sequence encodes CASSLRTGSNQPQHF.

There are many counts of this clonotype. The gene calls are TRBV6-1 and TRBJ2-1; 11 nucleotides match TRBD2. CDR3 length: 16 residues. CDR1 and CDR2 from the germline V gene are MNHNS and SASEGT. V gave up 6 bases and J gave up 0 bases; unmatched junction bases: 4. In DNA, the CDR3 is TGTGCCAGCAGGGGGACTAGCGGCAACTCCTACAATGAGCAGTTCTTC. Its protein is CASRGTSGNSYNEQFF.